This T cell receptor (beta chain) originates from a study of Graves' ophthalmopathy and Graves' hyperthyroidism. Transcripts of RNA were the source for amplifying TCR beta CDR3 regions. Following a first-round RT-PCR that used HTBI primers, a second-round multiplex PCR was carried out. One entry per CDR3 protein, called by TCRdb with MiXCR from the multiplex PCR reads. The sample lists around 600,000 distinct CDR3 sequences, more than 40% seen once, with under 3.5% in the top ten. The CDR3 consists of 13 residues. Germline CDR1 and CDR2: SQVTM and ANQGSEA. V lost 1 base to trimming and J lost 0 bases, with 6 bases between them. Moderate-to-severe activity, CAS ≥3, NOSPECS ≥4 and duration under 3 months were recorded for donors with ophthalmopathy.

Sequencing used peripheral blood. The sequence was collected from an adult man with Graves' ophthalmopathy. The V and J genes are TRBV29-1 and TRBJ1-1; D unclear. This chain's CDR3 is CSVEVGLNTEAFF. DNA for the CDR3: TGCAGCGTTGAAGTAGGTCTGAACACTGAAGCTTTCTTT.